One sample yielded the 28 T cell receptor beta chains listed below, sequenced in a study of T-cell reconstitution after alpha-beta-depleted transplantation in children. Preparation of the TCRbeta library involved a method that used unique molecular identifiers. TCRdb processed the PCR reads anew with MiXCR; each CDR3 protein has one entry. The sample has 250,000 to 400,000 distinct CDR3 sequences; roughly 21% are singletons. The material was PBMCs, mostly from graft donor cells, obtained 180 days after TCRalphabeta/CD19-depleted stem cell transplant. The receptor source for this set is a male patient aged 10-17 years who had a stem cell transplant for acute lymphoblastic leukemia, so the T cells may come from the graft donor.

In the case of this clonotype: Because the CDR3 is missing its conserved closing phenylalanine or tryptophan, this is likely a read error. The genes are TRBV29-1 and TRBJ2-7, with TRBD1 as a possible D gene (5 bases). Germline V gene data show CDR1 as SQVTM and CDR2 as ANQGSEA. The CDR3 is 15 residues long. Trimming pared 2 bases from V and 2 bases from J, leaving 16 bases between. The CDR3 protein is CSVEWLDTTAYEQYS. The CDR3 nucleotides are TGCAGCGTTGAATGGCTGGACACTACAGCCTACGAGCAGTACTCC.

This clonotype was picked up a small number of times. The chain employs TRBV12-3 or TRBV12-4 and TRBJ2-3; TRBD2 matches 10 bases. The junction had 6 bases not matched to a gene; V was cut back by 7 bases and J by 2 bases. The CDR3 consists of 15 residues. CDR3 DNA sequence: TGTGCCAGCACCCTGACTAGCGGGTCCACAGATACGCAGTATTTT. The encoded protein is CASTLTSGSTDTQYF.

This clonotype appeared a few times. The DNA for the CDR3 is TGTGCCAGCAGCTTAAGGGTCCGGACTAGCGGGAGAAGGAATGAGCAGTTCTTC. This translates into CASSLRVRTSGRRNEQFF. The rearrangement links TRBV7-3 to TRBJ2-1; 13 bases match TRBD2. Germline V gene data show CDR1 as SGHTA and CDR2 as FQGTGA. The CDR3 has 18 residues. V trimming: 1 base; J trimming: 7 bases; junction bases outside the gene matches: 10.

This clonotype has more than one count but fewer than ten. This chain connects TRBV7-3 to TRBJ1-2, with 7 bases aligning to TRBD1. CDR1 and CDR2 from the germline V gene are SGHTA and FQGTGA. J lost 9 bases, V lost 4 bases, and 8 bases had no gene match. The CDR3 loop spans 13 amino acids. CDR3 sequence reads: CASSSTGESSYTF. The DNA for the CDR3 is TGTGCCAGCAGCTCTACAGGGGAAAGTAGCTACACCTTC.

This clonotype has a handful of counts. The V call is TRBV25-1, the J call TRBJ2-5; D uncertain. This CDR3 is built from 13 residues. Trimming stripped 7 bases from V and 5 bases from J, with 14 bases between. Germline CDR1 is MGHDK and CDR2 is SYGVNS. The CDR3 protein is CASTKEESETQYF. The CDR3 DNA sequence: TGTGCCAGCACAAAAGAAGAATCTGAGACCCAGTACTTC. The variable domain in full, with the rest retrieved from reference TRBV25-1 and TRBJ2-5, is EADIYQTPRYLVIGTGKKITLECSQTMGHDKMYWYQQDPGMELHLIHYSYGVNSTEKGDLSSESTVSRIRTEHFPLTLESARPSHTSQYLCASTKEESETQYFGPGTRLLVL.

This clonotype was seen only a few times. The chain joins TRBV19 to TRBJ1-2, with 12 bases fitting TRBD1. Germline V CDR1 and CDR2: LNHDA, SQIVND (reference sequence). The CDR3 runs 15 residues. Trimming cost V 6 bases and J 8 bases; bases outside gene matches: 10. Written as DNA, the CDR3 is TGTGCCAGTAGCCCCGGGACAGGGGGCTATCGAGGCTACACCTTC. Its translation: CASSPGTGGYRGYTF.

This clonotype was counted between two and nine times. The V gene is TRBV29-1, the J gene TRBJ2-1; the match to TRBD1 covers 9 bases. The CDR3 runs 13 residues. CDR1 SQVTM and CDR2 ANQGSEA come from the germline V gene. V lost 4 bases and J lost 3; bases outside the gene matches: 1. Written as DNA, the CDR3 is TGCAGCGTTGTGGGACAGGGCTACAATGAGCAGTTCTTC. It translates to CSVVGQGYNEQFF.

Only a few counts were recorded for this clonotype. This chain links TRBV10-2 with TRBJ2-4, with D perhaps matching TRBD1 (5 bases). Germline V gene lookup returns CDR1 WSHSY and CDR2 SAAADI. Trimming removed 6 bases at V and 0 bases at J, with 18 bases between. This CDR3 has 17 residues. DNA of the CDR3: TGCGCCAGCAGAGGCAGGGCATCCTCTTTAGCCAAAAACATTCAGTACTTC. Residues: CASRGRASSLAKNIQYF.

CDR3: CASSLRDPGGGDTQYF. CDR3 nucleotides: TGTGCCAGCAGTTTAAGGGACCCAGGGGGTGGAGATACGCAGTATTTT. This chain links TRBV27 with TRBJ2-3; 7 bases fit TRBD1. V lost 2 bases to trimming and J lost 5 bases; unmatched junction nucleotides: 10. There are 16 residues in the CDR3. Germline V CDR1 and CDR2: MNHEY, SMNVEV (reference sequence).

The DNA for the CDR3 is TGTGCCAGCAGCCATCAGGGCTATAATTCACCCCTCCACTTT. Translating gives CASSHQGYNSPLHF. The V call is TRBV12-3 or TRBV12-4, the J call TRBJ1-6, with D perhaps matching TRBD1 (5 bases). V was trimmed by 6 bases and J by 3 bases, leaving 9 bases between them. CDR3 length: 14 residues.

The chain uses TRBV11-1 and TRBJ2-1; 7 bases fit TRBD2. Losses at the gene ends were 1 base for V and 3 bases for J; bases not matched to a gene: 12. The CDR3 contains 18 residues. CDR1 is SGHAT and CDR2 is FQDESV in the germline V gene (reference sequence). CDR3 DNA: TGTGCCAGCAGCTTAGGAACAAGGCCACGGGGGGTCTACAATGAGCAGTTCTTC. It encodes CASSLGTRPRGVYNEQFF.

V and J are TRBV20-1 and TRBJ2-1; D is unclear. V dropped 5 bases and J dropped 8 bases, with 10 bases sitting between them. Per the germline V gene, CDR1 is DFQATT and CDR2 is SNEGSKA (reference sequence). The CDR3 has 11 residues. The DNA for the CDR3 is TGCAGTGCTTCGTTCACTCATGAGCAGTTCTTC. Translating gives CSASFTHEQFF.

The chain is built from TRBV14 and TRBJ2-1; weak D call: TRBD2 (6 bases). Between the trimmed V and J ends, which lost 4 bases and 8 bases, there was a span of 12 bases. The CDR3 is 13 residues long. Per germline, CDR1 SGHDN and CDR2 FVKESK. DNA for the CDR3: TGTGCCAGCAGCCGGCGACTAGTCGATGAGCAGTTCTTC. Translating it yields CASSRRLVDEQFF.

The chain joins TRBV9 to TRBJ2-1; 11 bases agree with TRBD2. Trimming removed 0 bases from V and 5 bases from J; junction bases left unmatched: 7. Germline V gene lookup returns CDR1 SGDLS and CDR2 YYNGEE. The length of the CDR3 is 17 residues. The CDR3 nucleotides read TGTGCCAGCAGCGTAGCAACTAGCGGGAGTAGGAACAATGAGCAGTTCTTC. As protein: CASSVATSGSRNNEQFF.

This clonotype turned up a few times. V usage is TRBV7-9 and J usage is TRBJ1-1; D is unclear. The CDR3 has 16 residues. V lost 5 bases, J lost 3 bases, and 19 bases lay in between. Germline assignment: CDR1 SEHNR and CDR2 FQNEAQ (reference sequence). The DNA of the CDR3 is TGTGCCAGCAGCCCCCCGGGCAGCCGGGCGTACACTGAAGCTTTCTTT. It specifies CASSPPGSRAYTEAFF.

This clonotype occurred a few times. The chain links TRBV27 to TRBJ2-7; D is uncertain. Trimming cost V 2 bases and J 0 bases, with 11 bases left between them. The CDR3 sequence is 15 residues long. Per germline, CDR1 MNHEY and CDR2 SMNVEV (reference sequence). Here the CDR3 reads CASSLVSESSYEQYF. The CDR3 DNA is TGTGCCAGCAGTTTAGTAAGCGAGAGCTCCTACGAGCAGTACTTC.

This clonotype has just a few counts. J is TRBJ1-2 and V is TRBV7-2, with a weak D call TRBD1 (6 bases). Germline V gives CDR1 SGHTA, CDR2 FQGNSA. This CDR3 is 16 amino acids long. V lost 1 base to trimming and J lost 4 bases, with 16 bases between them. The CDR3 region is CASSLGLQGGAYGYTF. In nucleotides, the CDR3 is TGTGCCAGCAGCTTAGGGTTACAGGGAGGAGCCTATGGCTACACCTTC.

This clonotype was observed a few times. The chain carries TRBV5-5 and TRBJ1-6; 7 bases agree with TRBD1. CDR1 is SGHKS, CDR2 YYEKEE, per germline (reference sequence). The CDR3 totals 16 residues. V lost 1 base, J lost 5 bases, and 6 bases stayed unmatched. The CDR3 spells CASSLPLGQNNSPLHF. The CDR3 DNA follows: TGTGCCAGCAGCTTGCCCCTGGGACAGAATAATTCACCCCTCCACTTT.

The V gene is TRBV5-5, the J gene TRBJ1-4; D gene ambiguous. Germline V gene lookup returns CDR1 SGHKS and CDR2 YYEKEE (reference sequence). The length of the CDR3 is 15 residues. Trimming removed 1 base at V and 5 bases at J, with 12 bases between. The CDR3 DNA reads TGTGCCAGCAGCTTGCGTCAGGCGGCGAATGAAAAACTGTTTTTT. Translation gives CASSLRQAANEKLFF.

This sequence joins TRBV29-1 and TRBJ2-1; 7 positions match TRBD1. The V gene's germline CDR1 is SQVTM and CDR2 ANQGSEA. CDR3 length: 11 residues. The V gene end was trimmed by 6 bases and the J gene end by 7 bases; junction bases not matched to a gene: 3. CDR3 amino acids: CSVTGLNEQFF. CDR3 DNA: TGCAGCGTGACAGGGCTGAATGAGCAGTTCTTC.

The genes are TRBV6-2 or TRBV6-3 and TRBJ2-7; a possible D gene is TRBD2 (5 bases). V shed 6 bases and J shed 4 bases, with 16 bases lying between them. Per germline, CDR1 MNHEY and CDR2 SVGEGT. This CDR3 has 14 residues. The CDR3 DNA sequence: TGTGCCAGCAGAAGAAGCGGCCCCGGTTACGAGCAGTACTTC. Translated: CASRRSGPGYEQYF.

This chain connects TRBV10-3 to TRBJ2-1; 14 bases line up with TRBD2. The junction had 13 bases not matched to a gene; V was cut back by 6 bases and J by 6 bases. CDR1 is ENHRY and CDR2 is SYGVKD in the germline V gene. CDR3 length: 18 residues. In nucleotides, the CDR3 is TGTGCCATCAGCCCCGGGACTAGCGGGAGTTTCTCCGTCAATGAGCAGTTCTTC. Protein sequence: CAISPGTSGSFSVNEQFF.

The chain employs TRBV7-6 and TRBJ1-3; tentative D call: TRBD1 (5 bases). The V end lost 2 bases, the J end lost 3 bases, and 11 bases lay between the germline ends. The CDR3 has 15 residues. CDR1 is SGHVS, CDR2 FNYEAQ, per germline. The CDR3 nucleotides are TGTGCCAGCAGCTTACAGGGTCGGGGTGGAAACACCATATATTTT. It yields the protein CASSLQGRGGNTIYF.

The rearrangement uses TRBV11-2 and TRBJ2-7; a weak D match, TRBD2 (7 bases). The CDR3 consists of 13 residues. Trimming pared 7 bases from V and 7 bases from J, leaving 17 bases between. The germline V gene has CDR1 SGHAT and CDR2 FQNNGV. CDR3 in amino acids: CASTPFRGGEQYF. The CDR3 bases are TGTGCCAGCACCCCCTTCAGGGGAGGGGAGCAGTACTTC.

This clonotype came up many times. This chain uses TRBV10-3 with TRBJ2-7; no clear D gene. The CDR3 is 11 amino acids. V was cut by 2 bases and J by 2 bases, with 1 base left in between. Germline CDR1 ENHRY, CDR2 SYGVKD. CDR3 sequence (DNA): TGTGCCATCAGTGAGGCCTACGAGCAGTACTTC. Translating gives CAISEAYEQYF.

This clonotype has just one count. V gene TRBV5-1 combines with J gene TRBJ2-1; possible D gene TRBD2, 5 bases. The germline V gene has CDR1 SGHRS and CDR2 YFSETQ. This CDR3 has 14 residues. Between the trimmed V and J ends, which lost 3 bases and 2 bases, there was a span of 9 bases. The CDR3 coding sequence is TGCGCCAGCAGCTGGACTGATCCCTACAATGAGCAGTTCTTC. Translating it yields CASSWTDPYNEQFF.

This clonotype turned up a few times. This sequence joins TRBV19 and TRBJ2-5, with D perhaps matching TRBD1 (5 bases). The CDR3 has 14 amino acids. Germline V gene lookup returns CDR1 LNHDA and CDR2 SQIVND (reference sequence). Trimming cost V 7 bases and J 3 bases, with 15 bases left between them. CDR3 protein: CASTPDTRKETQYF. For the CDR3, the DNA is TGTGCCAGTACTCCGGACACAAGGAAAGAGACCCAGTACTTC. Filled out from reference TRBV19 and TRBJ2-5, the complete variable domain reads DGGITQSPKYLFRKEGQNVTLSCEQNLNHDAMYWYRQDPGQGLRLIYYSQIVNDFQKGDIAEGYSVSREKKESFPLTVTSAQKNPTAFYLCASTPDTRKETQYFGPGTRLLVL.

The J gene is TRBJ2-5, the V gene TRBV6-1; 11 positions agree with TRBD2. Germline assignment: CDR1 MNHNS and CDR2 SASEGT. The CDR3 has 14 amino acids. J was trimmed by 5 bases and V by 6 bases; bases with no gene match: 5. CDR3 in DNA: TGTGCCAGCAGAACTAGCGGGAGAGGCGAGACCCAGTACTTC. Translated: CASRTSGRGETQYF.